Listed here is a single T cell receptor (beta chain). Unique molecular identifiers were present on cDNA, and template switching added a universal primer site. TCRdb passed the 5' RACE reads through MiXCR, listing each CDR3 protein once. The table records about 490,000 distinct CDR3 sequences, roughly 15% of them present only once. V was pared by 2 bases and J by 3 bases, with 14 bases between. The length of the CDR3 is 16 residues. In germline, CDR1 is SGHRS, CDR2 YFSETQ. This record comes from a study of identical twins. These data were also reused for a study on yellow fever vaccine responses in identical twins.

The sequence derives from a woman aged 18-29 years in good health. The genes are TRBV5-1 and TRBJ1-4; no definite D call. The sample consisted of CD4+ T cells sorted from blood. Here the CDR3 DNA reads TGCGCCAGCAGCTTTGGCCAAAGGGCGCCTAATGAAAAACTGTTTTTT. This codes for CASSFGQRAPNEKLFF. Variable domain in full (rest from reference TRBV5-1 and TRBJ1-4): KAGVTQTPRYLIKTRGQQVTLSCSPISGHRSVSWYQQTPGQGLQFLFEYFSETQRNKGNFPGRFSGRQFSNSRSEMNVSTLELGDSALYLCASSFGQRAPNEKLFFGSGTQLSVL.